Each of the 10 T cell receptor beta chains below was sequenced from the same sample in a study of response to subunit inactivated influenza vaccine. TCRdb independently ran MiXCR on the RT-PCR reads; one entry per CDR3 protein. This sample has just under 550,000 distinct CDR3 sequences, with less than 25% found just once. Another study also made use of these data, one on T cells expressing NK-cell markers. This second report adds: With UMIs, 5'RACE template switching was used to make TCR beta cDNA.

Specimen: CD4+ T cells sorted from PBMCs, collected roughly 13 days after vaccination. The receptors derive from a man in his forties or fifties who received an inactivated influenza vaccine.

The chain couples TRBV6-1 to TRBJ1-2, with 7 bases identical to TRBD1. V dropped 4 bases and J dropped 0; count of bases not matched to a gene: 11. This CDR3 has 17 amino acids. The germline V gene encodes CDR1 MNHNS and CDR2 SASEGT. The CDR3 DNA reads TGTGCCAGCAGTGTCCGGGACAGCGCTTACACTAACTATGGCTACACCTTC. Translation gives CASSVRDSAYTNYGYTF.

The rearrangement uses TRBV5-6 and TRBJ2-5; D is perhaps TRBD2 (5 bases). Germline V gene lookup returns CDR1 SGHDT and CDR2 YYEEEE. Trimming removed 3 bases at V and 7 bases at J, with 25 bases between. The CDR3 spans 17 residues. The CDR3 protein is CASSWYTSGPTRGTQYF. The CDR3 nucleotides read TGTGCCAGCAGCTGGTATACCTCCGGACCCACCCGGGGGACCCAGTACTTC.

This CDR3 reads CSASKTLANTGELFF. The CDR3 DNA reads TGCAGTGCTAGTAAAACACTCGCGAACACCGGGGAGCTGTTTTTT. The chain uses TRBV20-1 and TRBJ2-2; D call uncertain. V lost 3 bases to trimming and J lost 0 bases, with 11 bases between them. Germline V gene lookup returns CDR1 DFQATT and CDR2 SNEGSKA (reference sequence). CDR3 length equals 15 residues.

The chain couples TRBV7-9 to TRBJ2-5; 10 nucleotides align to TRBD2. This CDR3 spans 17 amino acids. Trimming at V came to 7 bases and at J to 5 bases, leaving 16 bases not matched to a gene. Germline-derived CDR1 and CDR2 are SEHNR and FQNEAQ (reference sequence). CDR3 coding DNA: TGTGCCAGCACCTCCTCCCTCGGTCTAGCGGGAGTCGAGACCCAGTACTTC. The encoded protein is CASTSSLGLAGVETQYF.

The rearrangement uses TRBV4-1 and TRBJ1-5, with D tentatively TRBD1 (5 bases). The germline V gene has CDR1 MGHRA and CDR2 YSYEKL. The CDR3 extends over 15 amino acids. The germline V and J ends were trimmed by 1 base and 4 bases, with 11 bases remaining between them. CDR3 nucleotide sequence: TGCGCCAGCAGCCAAGTTCATCCAGGGAATCAGCCCCAGCATTTT. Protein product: CASSQVHPGNQPQHF.

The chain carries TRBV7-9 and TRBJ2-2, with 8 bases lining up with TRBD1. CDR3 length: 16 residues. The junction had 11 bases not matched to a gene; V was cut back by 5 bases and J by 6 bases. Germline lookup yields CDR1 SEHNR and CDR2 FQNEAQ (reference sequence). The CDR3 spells CASSQGTGRSPGELFF. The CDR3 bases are TGTGCCAGCAGCCAGGGGACAGGTAGAAGTCCCGGGGAGCTGTTTTTT.

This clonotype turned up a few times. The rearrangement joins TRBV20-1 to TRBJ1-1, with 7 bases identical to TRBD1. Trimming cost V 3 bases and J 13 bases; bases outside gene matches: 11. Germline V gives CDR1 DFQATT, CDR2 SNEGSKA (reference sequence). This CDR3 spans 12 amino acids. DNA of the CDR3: TGCAGTGCTAGTGAGGACAGGCGGGTGTGTTTCTTT. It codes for CSASEDRRVCFF.

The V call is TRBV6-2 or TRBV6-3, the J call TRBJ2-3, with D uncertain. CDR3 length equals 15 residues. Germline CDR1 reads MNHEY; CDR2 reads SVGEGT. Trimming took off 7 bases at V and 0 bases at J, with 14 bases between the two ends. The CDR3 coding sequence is TGTGCCAGCAAGAGGACGTACACCAGCACAGATACGCAGTATTTT. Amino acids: CASKRTYTSTDTQYF.

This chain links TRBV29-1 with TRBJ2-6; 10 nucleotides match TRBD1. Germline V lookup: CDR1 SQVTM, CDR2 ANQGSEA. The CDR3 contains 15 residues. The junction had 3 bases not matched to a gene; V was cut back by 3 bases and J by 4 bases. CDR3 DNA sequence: TGCAGCGTTGAGGACAGGGGGAGAGGGGCCAACGTCCTGACTTTC. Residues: CSVEDRGRGANVLTF.

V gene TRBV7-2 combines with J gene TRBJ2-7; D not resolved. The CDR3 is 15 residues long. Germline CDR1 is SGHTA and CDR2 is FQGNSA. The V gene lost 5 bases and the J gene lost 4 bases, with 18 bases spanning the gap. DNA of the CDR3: TGTGCCAGCAGCCTCCCCGACCTCTCTGAGTACGAGCAGTACTTC. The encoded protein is CASSLPDLSEYEQYF. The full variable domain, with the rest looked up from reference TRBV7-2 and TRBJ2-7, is GAGVSQSPSNKVTEKGKDVELRCDPISGHTALYWYRQSLGQGLEFLIYFQGNSAPDKSGLPSDRFSAERTGGSVSTLTIQRTQQEDSAVYLCASSLPDLSEYEQYFGPGTRLTVT.